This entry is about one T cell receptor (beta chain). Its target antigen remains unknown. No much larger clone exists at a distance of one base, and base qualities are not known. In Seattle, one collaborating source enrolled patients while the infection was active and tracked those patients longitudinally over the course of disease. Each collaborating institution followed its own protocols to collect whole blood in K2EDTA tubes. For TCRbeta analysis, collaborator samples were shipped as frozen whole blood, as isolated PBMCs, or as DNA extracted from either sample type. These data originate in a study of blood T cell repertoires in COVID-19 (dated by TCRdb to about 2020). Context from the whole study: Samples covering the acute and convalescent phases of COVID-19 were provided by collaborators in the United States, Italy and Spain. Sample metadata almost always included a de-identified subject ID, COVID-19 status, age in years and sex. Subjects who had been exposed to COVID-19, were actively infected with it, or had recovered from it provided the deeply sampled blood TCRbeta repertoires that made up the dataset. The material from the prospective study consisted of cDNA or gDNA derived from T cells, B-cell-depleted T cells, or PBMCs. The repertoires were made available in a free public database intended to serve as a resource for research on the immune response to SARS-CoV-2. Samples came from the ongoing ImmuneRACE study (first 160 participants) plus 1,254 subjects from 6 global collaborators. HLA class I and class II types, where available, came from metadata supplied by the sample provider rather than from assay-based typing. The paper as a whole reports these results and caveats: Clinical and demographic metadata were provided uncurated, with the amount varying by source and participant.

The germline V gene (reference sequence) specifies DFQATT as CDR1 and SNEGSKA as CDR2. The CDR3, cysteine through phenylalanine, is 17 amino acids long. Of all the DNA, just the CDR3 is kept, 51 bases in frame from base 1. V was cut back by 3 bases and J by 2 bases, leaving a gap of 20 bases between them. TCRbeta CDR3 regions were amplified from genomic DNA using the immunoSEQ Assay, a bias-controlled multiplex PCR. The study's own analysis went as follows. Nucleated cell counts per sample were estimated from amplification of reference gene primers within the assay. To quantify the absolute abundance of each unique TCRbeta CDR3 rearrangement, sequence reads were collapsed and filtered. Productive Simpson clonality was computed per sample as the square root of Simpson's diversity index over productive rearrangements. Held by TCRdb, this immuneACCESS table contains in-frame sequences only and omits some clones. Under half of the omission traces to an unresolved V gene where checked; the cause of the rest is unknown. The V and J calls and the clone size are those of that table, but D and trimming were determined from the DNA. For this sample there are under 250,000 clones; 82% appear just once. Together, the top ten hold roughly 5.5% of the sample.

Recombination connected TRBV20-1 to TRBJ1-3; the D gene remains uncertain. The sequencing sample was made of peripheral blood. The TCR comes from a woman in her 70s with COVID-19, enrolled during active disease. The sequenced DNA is TGCAGTGCTAGTTGGCCCTCAGCGGCGGCAGCTGGAAACACCATATATTTT. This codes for CSASWPSAAAAGNTIYF.